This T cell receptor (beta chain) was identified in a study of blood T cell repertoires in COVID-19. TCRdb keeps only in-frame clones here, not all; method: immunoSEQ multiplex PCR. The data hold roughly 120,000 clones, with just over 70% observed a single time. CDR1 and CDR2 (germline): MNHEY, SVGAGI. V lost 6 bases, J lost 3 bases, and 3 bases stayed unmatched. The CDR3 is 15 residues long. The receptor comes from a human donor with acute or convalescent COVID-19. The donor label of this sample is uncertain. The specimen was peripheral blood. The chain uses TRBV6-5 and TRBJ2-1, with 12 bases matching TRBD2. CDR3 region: CASRTTSGGYNEQFF. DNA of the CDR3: TGTGCCAGCAGGACGACTAGCGGGGGCTACAATGAGCAGTTCTTC.